The clone carrying this TCR beta chain came up many times. Its antigen remains unidentified. Germline V gene data show CDR1 as SGHVS and CDR2 as FNYEAQ. V was pared by 4 bases and J by 0 bases, with 2 bases between. The CDR3 runs to 12 residues. The data were taken from a study of molecular identifiers for immune sequencing clone quantification. Across the study: For replicates, RNA isolated from roughly 20,000 or 100,000 naive CD8 cells was divided into five portions, of which four were sequenced. Study findings and constraints: Clones above 20 RNA copies contained over 98% of effector molecules but under 1% of naive ones.

Generation of bulk TCR libraries relied on previously described methods and listed TCR primers. TCRdb itself ran the PCR reads through MiXCR, one entry per CDR3 protein. The sample lists some 70,000 distinct CDR3 sequences; 15% to 20% were seen once. This clonotype was sampled from a human donor in good health. Some libraries in this study had Jurkat cell RNA spiked in. Sequenced: naive CD8+ T cells from blood, with Jurkat cell RNA spiked in. Stated subset: FACS-sorted CD8+CD4-CCR7+CD45RA+ naive T cells. This chain links TRBV7-6 with TRBJ2-3; D not resolved. CDR3 protein: CASSSSTDTQYF. The CDR3, as DNA: TGTGCCAGCAGCTCCAGCACAGATACGCAGTATTTT.